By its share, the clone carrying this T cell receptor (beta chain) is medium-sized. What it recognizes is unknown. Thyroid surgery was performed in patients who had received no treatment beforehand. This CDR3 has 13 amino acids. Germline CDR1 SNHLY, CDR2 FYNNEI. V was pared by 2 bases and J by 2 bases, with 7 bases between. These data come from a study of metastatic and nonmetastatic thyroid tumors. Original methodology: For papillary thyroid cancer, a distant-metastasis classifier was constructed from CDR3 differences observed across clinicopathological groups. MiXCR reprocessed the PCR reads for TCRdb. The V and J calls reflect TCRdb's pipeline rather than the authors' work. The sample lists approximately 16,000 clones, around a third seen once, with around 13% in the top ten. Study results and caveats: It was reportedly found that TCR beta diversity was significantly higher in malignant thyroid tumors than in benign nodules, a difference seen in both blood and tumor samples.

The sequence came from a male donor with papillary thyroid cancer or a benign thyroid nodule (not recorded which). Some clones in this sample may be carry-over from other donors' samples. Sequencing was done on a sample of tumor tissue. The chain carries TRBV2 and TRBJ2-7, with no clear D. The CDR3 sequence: CASSEQDPYEQYF. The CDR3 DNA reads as TGTGCCAGCAGTGAACAAGACCCCTACGAGCAGTACTTC. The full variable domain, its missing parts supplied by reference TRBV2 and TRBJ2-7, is EPEVTQTPSHQVTQMGQEVILRCVPISNHLYFYWYRQILGQKVEFLVSFYNNEISEKSEIFDDQFSVERPDGSNFTLKIRSTKLEDSAMYFCASSEQDPYEQYFGPGTRLTVT.